This T cell receptor beta chain was obtained from a study of T cells in Graves' hyperthyroidism and ophthalmopathy. Study-wide findings and caveats: A model of 13 V-J features distinguished ophthalmopathy from stable hyperthyroidism. For ophthalmopathy, model prediction preceded onset by a median roughly 6.2 months. Blood also contained most expanded thyroid clonotypes above 0.001.

The CDR3 covers 15 residues. The germline V gene has CDR1 ENHRY and CDR2 SYGVKD. Between the trimmed V and J ends, which lost 8 bases and 0 bases, there was a span of 14 bases. Participants, patients aged 18 to 65, had newly diagnosed hyperthyroidism with a duration under 2 months. For this clonotype: Its specificity is unknown.

The investigators amplified TCR beta CDR3 regions from RNA transcripts. The HTBI primer set served for first-round RT-PCR of the TCR CDR3. Using its own MiXCR run on the multiplex PCR reads, TCRdb lists one record per CDR3 protein. Of some 440,000 distinct CDR3 sequences in the sample, around 14% were seen once. Sequenced material: blood. The receptor was isolated from a woman younger than 30 with Graves' hyperthyroidism. The chain combines TRBV10-3 with TRBJ1-5, with D unclear. CDR3 in DNA: TGTGCCATCCGGGCAGAGAGCCATAGCAATCAGCCCCAGCATTTT. The encoded protein is CAIRAESHSNQPQHF.